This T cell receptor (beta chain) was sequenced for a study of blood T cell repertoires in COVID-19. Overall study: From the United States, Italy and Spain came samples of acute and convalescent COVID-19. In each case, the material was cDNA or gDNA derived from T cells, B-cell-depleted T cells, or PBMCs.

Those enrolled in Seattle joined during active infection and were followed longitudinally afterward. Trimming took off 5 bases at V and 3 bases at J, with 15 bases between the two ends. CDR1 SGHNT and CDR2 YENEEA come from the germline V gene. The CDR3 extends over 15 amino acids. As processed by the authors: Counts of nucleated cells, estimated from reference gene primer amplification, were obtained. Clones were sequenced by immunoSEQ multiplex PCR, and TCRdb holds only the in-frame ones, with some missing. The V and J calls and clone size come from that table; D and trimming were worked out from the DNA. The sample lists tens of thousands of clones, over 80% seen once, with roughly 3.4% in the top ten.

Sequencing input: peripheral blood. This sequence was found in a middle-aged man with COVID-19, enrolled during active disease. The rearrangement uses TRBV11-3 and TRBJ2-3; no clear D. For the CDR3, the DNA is TGTGCCAGCAGCCCTCGAGGCGTGGCTACAGATACGCAGTATTTT. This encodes CASSPRGVATDTQYF.